This TCR beta chain was profiled in a study of T cell changes during pregnancy in multiple sclerosis. Only in-frame clones appear in the TCRdb table, and some are missing; sequencing was by immunoSEQ multiplex PCR. The profile shows about 60,000 clones, about 90% of them singletons. There are 14 residues in the CDR3. The germline V gene has CDR1 SGHVS and CDR2 FQNEAQ. Trimming stripped 8 bases from V and 6 bases from J, with 16 bases between. The TCR sequence derives from a female donor in good health, enrolled as a control in a pregnancy study. The material was peripheral blood, obtained in the second trimester of pregnancy. The chain has TRBV7-8 and TRBJ2-2, with D maybe TRBD2 (5 bases). CDR3 amino acids: CASSEGWGAGELFF. The CDR3 DNA is TGTGCCAGCTCTGAGGGCTGGGGAGCCGGGGAGCTGTTTTTT.